One and the same sample provided the 5 T cell receptor beta chains below, sequenced in a study of CD8+CD57+ T cells in acquired aplastic anemia. For CDR3 and TCR beta VDJ profiling, genomic DNA was the template used. TCRdb ran MiXCR on the reads and lists one entry per CDR3 protein. This table holds under 150,000 distinct CDR3 sequences, about 43% found once. Flow cytometry had shown expanded CD8+CD57+ cells in the patients chosen for sequencing. The sample consisted of sorted CD4+, CD8+, or CD8+CD57+ T cells (not recorded which) from PBMCs. The receptors were gathered from a human donor with aplastic anemia.

On this clonotype: A read error may explain this, as a much larger clone is one base away. The rearrangement links TRBV5-5 to TRBJ1-6, with 7 bases that match TRBD1. Germline V gene sequence: CDR1 SGHKS, CDR2 YYEKEE (reference sequence). The CDR3 spans 15 residues. CDR3 in amino acids: CARSSGQNLNSPLHF. In nucleotides, the CDR3 is TGTGCCCGCAGCTCGGGACAGAACTTAAATTCACCCCTCCACTTT.

This clonotype occurred once. The chain has TRBV15 and TRBJ1-2; 7 nucleotides align to TRBD1. Losses at the gene ends were 2 bases for V and 8 bases for J; bases not matched to a gene: 5. The CDR3 covers 13 residues. Germline V gene sequence: CDR1 LNHNV, CDR2 YYDKDF (reference sequence). CDR3 sequence (DNA): TGTGCCACCAGCAGACCCACAGGGGAAGGCTACACCTTC. Its protein is CATSRPTGEGYTF. The complete variable domain, with remaining parts taken from reference TRBV15 and TRBJ1-2, reads DAMVIQNPRYQVTQFGKPVTLSCSQTLNHNVMYWYQQKSSQAPKLLFHYYDKDFNNEADTPDNFQSRRPNTSFCFLDIRSPGLGDTAMYLCATSRPTGEGYTFGSGTRLTVV.

In this sample, this clonotype turned up many times. J is TRBJ1-6 and V is TRBV7-2; D is uncertain. CDR3 length: 14 amino acids. Trimming left V 4 bases short and J 8 bases short, with 12 bases between. Germline V gene lookup returns CDR1 SGHTA and CDR2 FQGNSA. CDR3 DNA sequence: TGTGCCAGCAGCTATGACACCGGGGATTCACCCCTCCACTTT. Protein: CASSYDTGDSPLHF.

The chain has TRBV6-1 and TRBJ1-1; D possibly corresponds to TRBD1 (5 bases). The CDR3 extends over 14 amino acids. V was trimmed by 2 bases and J by 8 bases, leaving 15 bases between them. The V gene's germline CDR1 is MNHNS and CDR2 SASEGT. The CDR3: CASSEFSGMVEAFF. The CDR3 nucleotides are TGTGCCAGCAGTGAATTTTCAGGGATGGTGGAAGCTTTCTTT.

Many counts were recorded for this clonotype. The chain employs TRBV20-1 and TRBJ1-1; D is unresolved. CDR1 is DFQATT and CDR2 is SNEGSKA in the germline V gene (reference sequence). The CDR3 extends over 14 amino acids. Trimming removed 3 bases from V and 1 base from J, with 12 bases in between. DNA of the CDR3: TGCAGTGCTAGTGCCCCGAACAAGAACACTGAAGCTTTCTTT. Translating gives CSASAPNKNTEAFF.